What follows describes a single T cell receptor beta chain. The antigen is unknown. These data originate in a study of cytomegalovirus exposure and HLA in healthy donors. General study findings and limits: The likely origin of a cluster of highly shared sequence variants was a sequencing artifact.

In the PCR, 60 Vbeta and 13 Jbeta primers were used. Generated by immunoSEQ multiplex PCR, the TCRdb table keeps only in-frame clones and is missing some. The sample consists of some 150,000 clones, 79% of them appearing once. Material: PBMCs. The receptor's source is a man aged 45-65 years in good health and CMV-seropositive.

The CDR3 coding sequence is TGCGCCAGCAGCTTTGGGACAGGGGAAGATACGCAGTATTTT. It specifies CASSFGTGEDTQYF. This rearrangement joins TRBV5-1 to TRBJ2-3, with 10 nucleotides matching TRBD1. This CDR3 region has 14 residues. V lost 2 bases, J lost 5 bases, and 2 bases stayed unmatched. CDR1 is SGHRS and CDR2 is YFSETQ in the germline V gene.